Here is one T cell receptor beta chain with its context. Antigen: not known. PCR used 60 Vbeta primers and 13 Jbeta primers. Only in-frame clones appear in the TCRdb table, and some are missing; sequencing was by immunoSEQ multiplex PCR. This table has a few hundred thousand clones, around 81% appearing once. Germline V gives CDR1 SGHDT, CDR2 YYEEEE. V was clipped by 4 bases and J by 6 bases; unmatched bases: 3. The CDR3 is made up of 16 amino acids. The data stem from a study of cytomegalovirus exposure and HLA in healthy donors. Overall study results and limits: Analysis was carried out at a later point, and it linked a missense DCLRE1C variant to TCR beta V- and J-gene trimming. Cytomegalovirus-associated status was assigned to 164 TCR beta chains. A later analysis revealed that TCR association rates differed between HLA loci, peaking at DRB1 and bottoming out at HLA-C. In an earlier analysis, in some 600 donors, most V segments appeared productive either ~87% or ~30% of the time.

This rearrangement joins TRBV5-6 to TRBJ2-2, with 16 bases identical to TRBD2. The sequence was collected from a woman aged 60-70 years in good health and CMV-seropositive. Sequenced input: PBMCs. This CDR3 is CASSPGTSGRAGELFF. In nucleotides, the CDR3 is TGTGCCAGCAGCCCCGGGACTAGCGGGAGGGCCGGGGAGCTGTTTTTT.